These T cell receptor beta chains were read from a single sample in a study of early T cells in non-severe SARS-CoV-2 infection. TCRdb processed the 5' RACE reads anew with MiXCR; each CDR3 protein has one entry. This table holds around 25,000 distinct CDR3 sequences, 4% to 4.5% found once. Sequenced sample: whole blood. These TCRs come from an adult who was a healthcare worker with PCR-confirmed SARS-CoV-2 infection or an uninfected control (not recorded which). CDR3s include the opening cysteine and the closing phenylalanine or tryptophan. D genes are given only for firm matches. Size values are once, few and many counts, or a class for expanded clones, and some rows have none.

j_gene: TRBJ2-3; v_gene: TRBV5-4; abundance: NA; d_gene: TRBD2; CDR3aa: CASSLKLAGADTQYF; CDR3nt: TGTGCCAGCAGCTTGAAACTAGCGGGAGCAGATACGCAGTATTTT
j_gene: TRBJ1-5; v_gene: TRBV27; abundance: many; d_gene: NA; CDR3aa: CASSSNPDRIGNQPQHF; CDR3nt: TGTGCCAGCAGTTCCAACCCTGACAGGATTGGCAATCAGCCCCAGCATTTT
j_gene: TRBJ1-2; v_gene: TRBV4-1; abundance: NA; d_gene: NA; CDR3aa: CASSGSGYGYTF; CDR3nt: TGCGCCAGTTCAGGTAGTGGCTATGGCTACACCTTC
j_gene: TRBJ2-2; v_gene: TRBV20-1; abundance: many; d_gene: TRBD2; CDR3aa: CSATRLAGGTGELFF; CDR3nt: TGCAGTGCAACCCGGCTAGCGGGAGGTACTGGGGAGCTGTTTTTT
j_gene: TRBJ1-1; v_gene: TRBV12-3/TRBV12-4; abundance: many; d_gene: NA; CDR3aa: CASSSRTGGDGTEAFF; CDR3nt: TGTGCCAGCAGTTCCCGAACCGGAGGGGATGGAACTGAAGCTTTCTTT
j_gene: TRBJ2-7; v_gene: TRBV27; abundance: many; d_gene: TRBD1; CDR3aa: CASSLQDRSYEQYF; CDR3nt: TGTGCCAGCAGTTTACAGGACAGGTCCTACGAGCAGTACTTC
j_gene: TRBJ2-5; v_gene: TRBV11-2; abundance: many; d_gene: NA; CDR3aa: CASSLVLEYEETQYF; CDR3nt: TGTGCCAGCAGCTTAGTGCTGGAGTACGAAGAGACCCAGTACTTC
j_gene: TRBJ2-7; v_gene: TRBV5-5; abundance: NA; d_gene: TRBD2; CDR3aa: CASNLGAGVGHEQYF; CDR3nt: TGTGCCAGCAACTTAGGAGCGGGAGTCGGCCACGAGCAGTACTTC
j_gene: TRBJ2-3; v_gene: TRBV5-3; abundance: many; d_gene: NA; CDR3aa: CASLGGGLTDTQYF; CDR3nt: TGTGCCAGTTTGGGGGGAGGATTGACAGATACGCAGTATTTT
j_gene: TRBJ1-5; v_gene: TRBV5-6; abundance: NA; d_gene: TRBD1; CDR3aa: CASSEQGLQPQHF; CDR3nt: TGTGCCAGCAGCGAACAGGGGCTTCAGCCCCAGCATTTT
j_gene: TRBJ2-2; v_gene: TRBV3-1; abundance: many; d_gene: NA; CDR3aa: CASRVVSGNTGELFF; CDR3nt: TGTGCCAGCAGGGTAGTGAGCGGGAACACCGGGGAGCTGTTTTTT
j_gene: TRBJ2-5; v_gene: TRBV20-1; abundance: many; d_gene: NA; CDR3aa: CSAIEETQYF; CDR3nt: TGCAGTGCTATCGAAGAGACCCAGTACTTC
j_gene: TRBJ2-7; v_gene: TRBV20-1; abundance: many; d_gene: NA; CDR3aa: CSAGSAAASYEQYF; CDR3nt: TGCAGTGCTGGATCGGCTGCAGCCTCCTACGAGCAGTACTTC
j_gene: TRBJ2-2; v_gene: TRBV4-2; abundance: few; d_gene: NA; CDR3aa: CASSQGPSANTGELFF; CDR3nt: TGTGCCAGCAGCCAGGGACCTAGCGCGAACACCGGGGAGCTGTTTTTT
j_gene: TRBJ2-7; v_gene: TRBV2; abundance: many; d_gene: NA; CDR3aa: CASSVTGLGYEQYF; CDR3nt: TGTGCCAGCAGTGTCACGGGTTTGGGCTACGAGCAGTACTTC
j_gene: TRBJ2-7; v_gene: TRBV3-1; abundance: few; d_gene: TRBD1; CDR3aa: CASSPRDRGTYEQYF; CDR3nt: TGTGCCAGCAGCCCCCGGGACAGGGGTACCTACGAGCAGTACTTC
j_gene: TRBJ2-2; v_gene: TRBV19; abundance: many; d_gene: TRBD1; CDR3aa: CASSVSGGGRTGELFF; CDR3nt: TGTGCCAGTAGTGTTTCAGGGGGCGGCAGGACCGGGGAGCTGTTTTTT
j_gene: TRBJ1-2; v_gene: TRBV20-1; abundance: many; d_gene: NA; CDR3aa: CSAEWDADHF; CDR3nt: TGCAGTGCGGAATGGGACGCTGACCACTTC
j_gene: TRBJ2-7; v_gene: TRBV20-1; abundance: many; d_gene: NA; CDR3aa: CSALRAYEQYF; CDR3nt: TGCAGTGCTCTACGGGCCTACGAGCAGTACTTC
j_gene: TRBJ2-1; v_gene: TRBV27; abundance: NA; d_gene: NA; CDR3aa: CASSLQGGGEQFF; CDR3nt: TGTGCCAGCAGTTTACAGGGGGGGGGTGAGCAGTTCTTC
j_gene: TRBJ1-4; v_gene: TRBV23-1; abundance: NA; d_gene: NA; CDR3aa: CASSQSEGPTNEKLFF; CDR3nt: TGCGCCAGCAGTCAATCGGAGGGTCCAACTAATGAAAAACTGTTTTTT
j_gene: TRBJ1-5; v_gene: TRBV12-3/TRBV12-4; abundance: few; d_gene: NA; CDR3aa: CASSLAQGSNQPQHF; CDR3nt: TGTGCCAGCAGTTTAGCACAGGGTAGCAATCAGCCCCAGCATTTT
j_gene: TRBJ2-3; v_gene: TRBV29-1; abundance: many; d_gene: NA; CDR3aa: CSATSADTQYF; CDR3nt: TGCAGCGCGACTAGTGCAGATACGCAGTATTTT
j_gene: TRBJ1-2; v_gene: TRBV7-2; abundance: many; d_gene: TRBD1; CDR3aa: CASSSGQLNYGYTF; CDR3nt: TGTGCCAGCAGCTCGGGACAGCTCAACTATGGCTACACCTTC
j_gene: TRBJ2-7; v_gene: TRBV28; abundance: many; d_gene: NA; CDR3aa: CASSSPGLTYEQYF; CDR3nt: TGTGCCAGCAGTTCCCCTGGACTCACCTACGAGCAGTACTTC
j_gene: TRBJ1-1; v_gene: TRBV5-1; abundance: few; d_gene: TRBD1; CDR3aa: CASSSYLPGQDTEAFF; CDR3nt: TGCGCCAGCAGCTCCTACCTACCGGGACAGGACACTGAAGCTTTCTTT
j_gene: TRBJ2-6; v_gene: TRBV5-1; abundance: many; d_gene: NA; CDR3aa: CASSGGSGANVLTF; CDR3nt: TGCGCCAGCAGCGGGGGCTCTGGGGCCAACGTCCTGACTTTC
j_gene: TRBJ2-1; v_gene: TRBV11-1; abundance: NA; d_gene: TRBD1; CDR3aa: CASSQPGQRYNEQFF; CDR3nt: TGTGCCAGCAGCCAACCGGGACAGCGTTACAATGAGCAGTTCTTC
j_gene: TRBJ2-5; v_gene: TRBV4-1; abundance: many; d_gene: NA; CDR3aa: CASSQELLGTQYF; CDR3nt: TGCGCCAGCAGCCAAGAACTCCTGGGGACCCAGTACTTC
j_gene: TRBJ2-5; v_gene: TRBV19; abundance: few; d_gene: TRBD1; CDR3aa: CASSVDRLQETQYF; CDR3nt: TGTGCCAGTAGTGTGGACAGGCTACAAGAGACCCAGTACTTC
j_gene: TRBJ2-2; v_gene: TRBV4-1; abundance: many; d_gene: TRBD2; CDR3aa: CASSPRTRSGSNTGELFF; CDR3nt: TGCGCCAGCAGCCCCCGGACCAGGAGCGGGAGTAACACCGGGGAGCTGTTTTTT
j_gene: TRBJ2-6; v_gene: TRBV19; abundance: many; d_gene: NA; CDR3aa: CASSRGAPGANVLTF; CDR3nt: TGTGCCAGTAGCCGGGGGGCCCCTGGGGCCAACGTCCTGACTTTC
j_gene: TRBJ2-5; v_gene: TRBV5-1; abundance: NA; d_gene: TRBD2; CDR3aa: CASSLLTSGAQETQYF; CDR3nt: TGCGCCAGCAGCTTGCTTACTAGCGGAGCCCAAGAGACCCAGTACTTC
j_gene: TRBJ2-3; v_gene: TRBV20-1; abundance: NA; d_gene: TRBD1; CDR3aa: CSRGRDTQYF; CDR3nt: TGCAGTAGGGGGCGAGATACGCAGTATTTT
j_gene: TRBJ2-7; v_gene: TRBV27; abundance: NA; d_gene: NA; CDR3aa: CASSGSRGFGEQYF; CDR3nt: TGTGCCAGCAGTGGGAGTCGCGGTTTCGGCGAGCAGTACTTC
j_gene: TRBJ2-1; v_gene: TRBV20-1; abundance: many; d_gene: TRBD2; CDR3aa: CSARDNGGRVNEQFF; CDR3nt: TGCAGTGCTAGAGATAACGGCGGGAGGGTAAATGAGCAGTTCTTC
j_gene: TRBJ2-7; v_gene: TRBV19; abundance: many; d_gene: TRBD2; CDR3aa: CASSFSAGVYEQYF; CDR3nt: TGTGCCAGTAGTTTCTCAGCGGGAGTATACGAGCAGTACTTC
j_gene: TRBJ2-7; v_gene: TRBV28; abundance: few; d_gene: NA; CDR3aa: CASSPRRLNEQYF; CDR3nt: TGTGCCAGCAGCCCGAGAAGGTTGAACGAGCAGTACTTC